The 30 T cell receptor beta chains below all came from one sample that was sequenced in a study of CD8+ T cells in alopecia areata. Once RNA had been extracted, it was reverse transcribed into cDNA to act as the sequencing template. The repertoire was sequenced with immunoSEQ multiplex PCR; TCRdb's copy has only in-frame clones and lacks some. The sample records over 150,000 clones, 63% being singletons. Sample: CD4+ T cells sorted from blood, taken at week 0. The source is a human donor with alopecia areata.

This clone is medium-sized (0.01 to 0.1%) within its sample. For the CDR3, the DNA is TGCAGCGCTGTGACAGGGATTGACGAGCAGTACTTC. It translates to CSAVTGIDEQYF. The V gene is TRBV29-1, the J gene TRBJ2-7; 7 bases map to TRBD1. The junction had 8 bases not matched to a gene; V was cut back by 7 bases and J by 5 bases. CDR1 SQVTM and CDR2 ANQGSEA come from the germline V gene. The CDR3 is made up of 12 amino acids.

This clone was picked up a small number of times. The chain combines TRBV5-1 with TRBJ1-2; TRBD1 matches 8 bases. In germline, CDR1 is SGHRS, CDR2 YFSETQ. J lost 4 bases, V lost 4 bases, and 6 bases had no gene match. This CDR3 region has 14 residues. The CDR3 nucleotides read TGCGCCAGCAGCGCGGACAGGGTCGCCTATGGCTACACCTTC. It is translated as CASSADRVAYGYTF.

This clone was seen a few times. The CDR3 reads CSAHRDTNNEQFF. The CDR3 nucleotides read TGCAGCGCTCACCGGGACACCAACAATGAGCAGTTCTTC. V usage is TRBV29-1 and J usage is TRBJ2-1, with D tentatively TRBD1 (6 bases). Trimming took 7 bases from V and 5 from J, leaving 15 bases between them. The CDR3 spans 13 residues. CDR1 and CDR2 from the germline V gene are SQVTM and ANQGSEA.

V is TRBV30 and J is TRBJ1-6; 9 bases map to TRBD1. Per germline, CDR1 GTSNPN and CDR2 SVGIG (reference sequence). The length of the CDR3 is 15 residues. The V segment lost 0 bases and the J segment 14 bases; nucleotides outside the gene matches: 11. CDR3 bases: TGTGCCTGGAGTGTACCCCCCGGGACAGGGACAACCCTCCACTTT. Amino acids: CAWSVPPGTGTTLHF.

About this clone: Its ends do not fully match the called genes, so a read error is possible. The rearrangement links TRBV30 to TRBJ1-2; D ambiguous. CDR1 is GTSNPN and CDR2 is SVGIG in the germline V gene (reference sequence). This CDR3 comprises 13 residues. CDR3 protein: CAWSPNHLEGCTF. DNA for the CDR3: TGTGCCTGGAGTCCCAACCACCTTGAGGGCTGCACCTTC.

This clone was detected a few times. J is TRBJ2-1 and V is TRBV30, with 12 bases fitting TRBD2. The V segment lost 2 bases and the J segment 3 bases; nucleotides outside the gene matches: 2. This CDR3 spans 15 amino acids. Germline V gene lookup returns CDR1 GTSNPN and CDR2 SVGIG (reference sequence). The CDR3: CAWSKTSGGYNEQFF. Here the CDR3 DNA reads TGTGCCTGGAGTAAGACTAGCGGGGGCTACAATGAGCAGTTCTTC.

This clone came up a few times. This chain's CDR3 is CASSPQRTAHYEQYF. CDR3 DNA: TGTGCCAGCTCACCCCAAAGGACAGCTCACTACGAGCAGTACTTC. The gene calls are TRBV18 and TRBJ2-7; TRBD1 is a possible D gene (6 bases). This CDR3 has 15 amino acids. V lost 3 bases and J 3 bases, leaving 15 bases between the germline ends. Germline values: CDR1 KGHSH, CDR2 LQKENI.

Only a few counts were recorded for this clone. The V gene is TRBV19, the J gene TRBJ1-1; 8 nucleotides agree with TRBD1. The germline gives CDR1 LNHDA, CDR2 SQIVND (reference sequence). The CDR3 is 17 amino acids. V trimming: 5 bases; J trimming: 5 bases; junction bases outside the gene matches: 16. This CDR3 is CASSPIGTGTRETEAFF. The CDR3 region has the DNA TGTGCCAGTAGTCCTATTGGGACAGGCACTCGGGAGACTGAAGCTTTCTTT.

This clone was counted at least ten times. The rearrangement links TRBV5-4 to TRBJ2-2, with D possibly matching TRBD2 (6 bases). The V end was cut by 4 bases, the J end by 5 bases, with 12 bases between. Germline V lookup: CDR1 SGHNT, CDR2 YYREEE (reference sequence). The CDR3 consists of 14 residues. In nucleotides, the CDR3 is TGTGCCAGCAGCGCGGTCGGGGGAACCGGGGAGCTGTTTTTT. This sequence encodes CASSAVGGTGELFF.

CDR3 nucleotide sequence: TGTGCCTGGAGTCCAAGTCCCTACGAGCAGTACTTC. Translated, it gives CAWSPSPYEQYF. The chain links TRBV30 to TRBJ2-7, with D uncertain. This CDR3 region has 12 residues. CDR1 is GTSNPN and CDR2 is SVGIG in the germline V gene (reference sequence). V lost 2 bases and J lost 2, with 7 bases in between.

The DNA of the CDR3 is TGTGCCTTGTCTAAGGGACAGAACACCGGGGAGCTGTTTTTT. Amino acid sequence: CALSKGQNTGELFF. This chain joins TRBV30 and TRBJ2-2; D is perhaps TRBD1 (6 bases). Trimming took 7 bases from V and 1 from J, leaving 13 bases between them. The CDR3 sequence is 14 residues long. Per the germline V gene, CDR1 is GTSNPN and CDR2 is SVGIG (reference sequence).

In its sample, this clone was seen a few times. The rearrangement joins TRBV7-6 to TRBJ1-4, with 8 nucleotides matching TRBD1. V lost 5 bases, J lost 7 bases, and 6 bases stayed unmatched. The length of the CDR3 is 14 residues. Germline V gene data show CDR1 as SGHVS and CDR2 as FNYEAQ. Here the CDR3 DNA reads TGTGCCAGCAGCACCGGACAGGGCGTTGAAAAACTGTTTTTT. Its protein is CASSTGQGVEKLFF.

The rearrangement uses TRBV7-9 and TRBJ1-2; TRBD1 is a possible D gene (6 bases). Trimming shortened V by 5 bases and J by 7 bases, and 14 bases separated the two germline ends. The CDR3 has 13 residues. The germline gives CDR1 SEHNR, CDR2 FQNEAQ (reference sequence). The CDR3 sequence: CASSARQVGGYTF. The CDR3 bases are TGTGCCAGCAGCGCAAGACAGGTCGGTGGCTACACCTTC.

The chain couples TRBV9 to TRBJ1-6; D unclear. The V gene's germline CDR1 is SGDLS and CDR2 YYNGEE. This CDR3 spans 13 amino acids. V lost 7 bases, J lost 8 bases, and 13 bases lay in between. In DNA form, the CDR3 reads TGTGCCAGCTCTAGTGGCGTACATTCACCCCTCCACTTT. It codes for CASSSGVHSPLHF.

This clone was found once. V and J are TRBV25-1 and TRBJ1-5; D ambiguous. Germline values: CDR1 MGHDK, CDR2 SYGVNS. Deletions cut 3 bases from V and 7 bases from J, with 13 bases between. The CDR3 covers 14 residues. CDR3 DNA sequence: TGTGCCAGCAGTGATCAAGGGCTGACACAGCCCCAGCATTTT. Amino acid sequence: CASSDQGLTQPQHF.

CDR3 coding DNA: TGCAGCGTAGCAAAGGACACCGGGGAGCTGTTTTTT. It yields the protein CSVAKDTGELFF. The chain links TRBV29-1 to TRBJ2-2; no clear D. Germline V gene data show CDR1 as SQVTM and CDR2 as ANQGSEA. The length of the CDR3 is 12 residues. Trimming removed 6 bases from V and 3 bases from J, with 8 bases in between.

The chain recombines TRBV4-3 with TRBJ2-2; D is perhaps TRBD1 (5 bases). There are 14 residues in the CDR3. CDR1 LGHNA and CDR2 YSLEER come from the germline V gene. Trimming removed 0 bases at V and 4 bases at J, with 6 bases between. The CDR3: CASSQDRGTGELFF. The CDR3 DNA reads TGCGCCAGCAGCCAAGATAGGGGCACCGGGGAGCTGTTTTTT.

The CDR3 DNA follows: TGTGCCTGGAGCGGGATTTCACCCCTCCACTTT. Its translation is CAWSGISPLHF. The chain is built from TRBV30 and TRBJ1-6; D is uncertain. This CDR3 spans 11 amino acids. In germline, CDR1 is GTSNPN, CDR2 SVGIG (reference sequence). Between the trimmed V and J ends, which lost 3 bases and 9 bases, there was a span of 6 bases.

This chain uses TRBV29-1 with TRBJ2-7, with a tentative D call TRBD1 (6 bases). V was trimmed by 4 bases and J by 2 bases, leaving 12 bases between them. CDR1 and CDR2 from the germline V gene are SQVTM and ANQGSEA. The CDR3 spans 13 residues. For the CDR3, the DNA is TGCAGCGTTGGGGGGCAGAAGACCTACGAGCAGTACTTC. Its protein product is CSVGGQKTYEQYF.

The chain couples TRBV5-6 to TRBJ2-1; D may correspond to TRBD1 or TRBD2 (5 bases each). The CDR3 sequence is 15 residues long. Germline CDR1 is SGHDT and CDR2 is YYEEEE. V dropped 2 bases and J dropped 1 base, with 10 bases sitting between them. The chain's CDR3 is CASSFEWGSYNEQFF. As DNA, the CDR3 is TGTGCCAGCAGCTTCGAATGGGGGTCCTACAATGAGCAGTTCTTC.

V usage is TRBV7-2 and J usage is TRBJ1-5; D gene unclear. Trimming took off 5 bases at V and 5 bases at J, with 10 bases between the two ends. The CDR3 has 13 residues. CDR1 SGHTA and CDR2 FQGNSA come from the germline V gene. CDR3 region: CASSPWAYQPQHF. CDR3 in DNA: TGTGCCAGCAGCCCTTGGGCTTATCAGCCCCAGCATTTT.

Comment on this clone: This same CDR3 is encoded by further DNA sequences in the sample. The chain links TRBV30 to TRBJ1-2; the D is unclear. CDR3 length: 12 residues. V was clipped by 1 base and J by 5 bases, with 8 bases between them. Germline V gene sequence: CDR1 GTSNPN, CDR2 SVGIG (reference sequence). CDR3 loop: CAWSAGPYGYTF. CDR3 coding DNA: TGTGCCTGGAGTGCCGGTCCTTATGGCTACACCTTC.

The chain is built from TRBV7-9 and TRBJ2-3, with D possibly matching TRBD1 (6 bases). The germline V gene encodes CDR1 SEHNR and CDR2 FQNEAQ (reference sequence). Trimming took off 5 bases at V and 2 bases at J, with 20 bases between the two ends. This CDR3 has 17 residues. The CDR3 protein is CASSPDRRRSYTDTQYF. Written as DNA, the CDR3 is TGTGCCAGCAGCCCCGACAGGCGTCGATCTTACACAGATACGCAGTATTTT.

This clone appeared once. V usage is TRBV5-4 and J usage is TRBJ1-2; no clear D gene. CDR1 is SGHNT and CDR2 is YYREEE in the germline V gene (reference sequence). Trimming pared 3 bases from V and 4 bases from J, leaving 10 bases between. CDR3 length: 13 amino acids. The CDR3 nucleotides are TGTGCCAGCAGCTCCCTTGCGGGCTATGGCTACACCTTC. Translated: CASSSLAGYGYTF.

The rearrangement links TRBV4-1 to TRBJ2-3; the match to TRBD2 covers 11 bases. After removal of 0 bases from V and 7 bases from J, the junction contained 9 bases not matched to a gene. Germline-derived CDR1 and CDR2 are MGHRA and YSYEKL. The CDR3 extends over 17 amino acids. DNA for the CDR3: TGCGCCAGCAGCCAAGATTCGGCTAGCGGGGGGCCCTATACGCAGTATTTT. This sequence encodes CASSQDSASGGPYTQYF.

The rearrangement joins TRBV5-6 to TRBJ1-2; D is unresolved. Looked up from germline, CDR1 is SGHDT and CDR2 is YYEEEE. The CDR3 has 15 residues. Between the trimmed V and J ends, which lost 3 bases and 5 bases, there was a span of 17 bases. The chain's CDR3 is CASSSPRGVGYGYTF. In DNA, the CDR3 is TGTGCCAGCAGCTCTCCGCGTGGGGTGGGGTATGGCTACACCTTC.

The chain employs TRBV12-5 and TRBJ1-4; D unclear. V was cut by 1 base and J by 12 bases, with 15 bases left in between. CDR1 is LGHNT and CDR2 is FRNRAP in the germline V gene. This CDR3 is built from 14 residues. The CDR3 spells CASGLDEFRAQLFF. For the CDR3, the DNA is TGTGCTAGTGGTTTGGATGAATTTCGGGCCCAACTGTTTTTT.

This clone was observed a few times. The J gene is TRBJ2-1, the V gene TRBV29-1, with 10 bases matching TRBD2. Germline V gene lookup returns CDR1 SQVTM and CDR2 ANQGSEA. Germline trimming cut 2 bases from V and 6 bases from J; bases unmatched to any gene: 4. The length of the CDR3 is 14 residues. The CDR3 sequence: CSVESLAGVNEQFF. CDR3 nucleotide sequence: TGCAGCGTTGAAAGCCTAGCGGGAGTCAATGAGCAGTTCTTC.

The chain joins TRBV7-9 to TRBJ2-3, with a tentative D call TRBD1 (8 bases). V was trimmed by 5 bases and J by 4 bases, leaving 28 bases between them. Germline CDR1 is SEHNR and CDR2 is FQNEAQ (reference sequence). The CDR3 has 19 residues. CDR3 nucleotide sequence: TGTGCCAGCAGCACTGGACAGGGAGGGATCTATGAAGGATCAGATACGCAGTATTTT. Translated: CASSTGQGGIYEGSDTQYF.

The chain joins TRBV5-6 to TRBJ2-5; no clear D. The germline V gene encodes CDR1 SGHDT and CDR2 YYEEEE. Between the trimmed V and J ends, which lost 1 base and 4 bases, there was a span of 11 bases. The length of the CDR3 is 14 residues. The CDR3: CASSLTGPGETQYF. Written as DNA, the CDR3 is TGTGCCAGCAGCTTGACGGGTCCTGGAGAGACCCAGTACTTC.